These 19 T cell receptor beta chains were all obtained from the same sample, sequenced in a study of T-cell memory formation after mild COVID-19. A single record per CDR3 protein comes from TCRdb applying MiXCR to the 5' RACE reads. The data show about 350,000 distinct CDR3 sequences, 13% to 15% seen once. Sequencing input: PBMCs or a T cell subset sorted from them (not recorded which). Receptors originate from a man younger than 35 who had mild COVID-19 (a few samples of this study predate the infection). Cell type and time point are not known.

This clonotype appeared many times. The J gene is TRBJ2-3, the V gene TRBV2, with D perhaps matching TRBD2 (7 bases). The CDR3 is 16 amino acids. The V gene lost 7 bases and the J gene lost 2 bases, with 19 bases spanning the gap. Per the germline V gene, CDR1 is SNHLY and CDR2 is FYNNEI. The CDR3 sequence is CASTLGGLADTDTQYF. The CDR3 nucleotides read TGTGCCAGCACCCTAGGGGGGCTAGCGGACACAGATACGCAGTATTTT.

The chain employs TRBV5-4 and TRBJ2-2; D is possibly TRBD2 (6 bases). CDR1 and CDR2 (germline): SGHNT, YYREEE (reference sequence). This CDR3 has 13 amino acids. V lost 8 bases and J 3 bases, leaving 11 bases between the germline ends. The CDR3 DNA reads TGTGCCAGTCGGGACTCATACACCGGGGAGCTGTTTTTT. This sequence encodes CASRDSYTGELFF. Complete variable domain (other parts from reference TRBV5-4 and TRBJ2-2): ETGVTQSPTHLIKTRGQQVTLRCSSQSGHNTVSWYQQALGQGPQFIFQYYREEENGRGNFPPRFSGLQFPNYSSELNVNALELDDSALYLCASRDSYTGELFFGEGSRLTVL.

This clonotype was picked up many times. The rearrangement links TRBV12-3 or TRBV12-4 to TRBJ2-1; TRBD2 matches at 10 bases. J lost 7 bases, V lost 4 bases, and 4 bases had no gene match. The CDR3 covers 14 residues. In nucleotides, the CDR3 is TGTGCCAGCAGTTCCGGGACTAGCGCTAATGAGCAGTTCTTC. Protein: CASSSGTSANEQFF.

The V gene is TRBV7-2, the J gene TRBJ2-7; 10 nucleotides agree with TRBD2. V trimming: 5 bases; J trimming: 1 base; junction bases outside the gene matches: 5. CDR1 is SGHTA and CDR2 is FQGNSA in the germline V gene. The CDR3 covers 15 residues. This CDR3 is CASSILAGDSYEQYF. The CDR3 DNA follows: TGTGCCAGCAGCATTCTAGCGGGGGATTCCTACGAGCAGTACTTC.

V is TRBV4-1 and J is TRBJ2-1; no clear D gene. Trimming removed 0 bases at V and 2 bases at J, with 11 bases between. Germline values: CDR1 MGHRA, CDR2 YSYEKL. The CDR3 runs 16 residues. The CDR3 loop is CASSQEGNWPYNEQFF. The CDR3 DNA reads TGCGCCAGCAGCCAAGAGGGGAACTGGCCCTACAATGAGCAGTTCTTC.

This clonotype was detected only a few times. V is TRBV7-9 and J is TRBJ2-7; D tentatively reads TRBD1 or TRBD2 (5 bases each). Germline assignment: CDR1 SEHNR and CDR2 FQNEAQ (reference sequence). Trimming cost V 5 bases and J 2 bases, with 19 bases left between them. The CDR3 totals 16 residues. CDR3 DNA sequence: TGTGCCAGCAGCGGGACGGGTCCGGGGCAGCCCTACGAGCAGTACTTC. This sequence encodes CASSGTGPGQPYEQYF.

This clonotype was observed a few times. V is TRBV29-1 and J is TRBJ1-1; D remains ambiguous. Trimming left V 0 bases short and J 8 bases short, with 4 bases between. CDR3 length equals 10 residues. Looked up from germline, CDR1 is SQVTM and CDR2 is ANQGSEA. The CDR3 nucleotides read TGCAGCGTTGAAGATCGGGAAGCTTTCTTT. Protein sequence: CSVEDREAFF.

The rearrangement links TRBV7-2 to TRBJ2-5; 11 bases line up with TRBD2. Trimming at V came to 5 bases and at J to 1 base, leaving 3 bases not matched to a gene. CDR1 is SGHTA, CDR2 FQGNSA, per germline. The CDR3 totals 15 residues. The CDR3 DNA reads TGTGCCAGCAGCATGACTAGCGGGGTCCAAGAGACCCAGTACTTC. This translates into CASSMTSGVQETQYF.

This clonotype was detected only a few times. The V and J genes are TRBV5-5 and TRBJ1-5; TRBD1 is a possible D gene (6 bases). CDR3 length: 16 residues. The V and J ends lost 4 bases and 7 bases respectively, with 21 bases between them. Germline CDR1 is SGHKS and CDR2 is YYEKEE (reference sequence). The CDR3 reads CASSPWGARAGQPQHF. CDR3 nucleotides: TGTGCCAGCAGCCCCTGGGGGGCACGGGCGGGGCAGCCCCAGCATTTT.

The chain couples TRBV4-3 to TRBJ2-7; D may be TRBD2 (5 bases). In germline, CDR1 is LGHNA, CDR2 YSLEER. This CDR3 spans 14 amino acids. With 1 base removed from V and 4 bases from J, the gap between germline ends came to 11 bases. CDR3 protein: CASSQAGLGYEQYF. In DNA form, the CDR3 reads TGCGCCAGCAGCCAAGCTGGACTTGGATACGAGCAGTACTTC.

The table lists this clonotype with many counts. DNA of the CDR3: TGTGCCACCAGTGATTTGCAATCCGGGACTGAGCAGTTCTTC. Translation gives CATSDLQSGTEQFF. The rearrangement uses TRBV24-1 and TRBJ2-1; D tentatively reads TRBD1 or TRBD2 (5 bases each). Germline V gene sequence: CDR1 KGHDR, CDR2 SFDVKD. This CDR3 contains 14 residues. V dropped 0 bases and J dropped 9 bases, with 11 bases sitting between them.

V gene TRBV6-2 or TRBV6-3 combines with J gene TRBJ2-1; 9 nucleotides align to TRBD2. The J segment lost 3 bases and the V segment lost 8 bases, leaving 5 bases of the junction unmatched. The CDR3 runs 14 residues. Germline lookup yields CDR1 MNHEY and CDR2 SVGEGT. The CDR3, as DNA: TGTGCCAGCGAGCTAGCGGGGAACTACAATGAGCAGTTCTTC. Its translation: CASELAGNYNEQFF.

The chain recombines TRBV19 with TRBJ1-5, with a possible D match to TRBD1 (6 bases). The germline V gene has CDR1 LNHDA and CDR2 SQIVND (reference sequence). The CDR3 has 14 amino acids. Between the trimmed V and J ends, which lost 5 bases and 7 bases, there was a span of 15 bases. The CDR3 loop is CASSPLGGMQPQHF. CDR3 in DNA: TGTGCCAGTAGTCCCCTAGGGGGTATGCAGCCCCAGCATTTT.

There are many counts of this clonotype. The chain's CDR3 is CASSLAGFTGELFF. The CDR3 nucleotides are TGTGCCAGCAGCTTAGCGGGGTTCACCGGGGAGCTGTTTTTT. The chain is built from TRBV7-6 and TRBJ2-2, with no clear D. The CDR3 runs to 14 residues. The V gene lost 0 bases and the J gene lost 4 bases, with 6 bases spanning the gap. Germline assignment: CDR1 SGHVS and CDR2 FNYEAQ. Combining the CDR3 with reference TRBV7-6 and TRBJ2-2 gives the whole variable domain GAGVSQSPRYKVTKRGQDVALRCDPISGHVSLYWYRQALGQGPEFLTYFNYEAQQDKSGLPNDRFSAERPEGSISTLTIQRTEQRDSAMYRCASSLAGFTGELFFGEGSRLTVL.

This clonotype was seen ten or more times. The chain joins TRBV6-2 or TRBV6-3 to TRBJ2-3; TRBD1 or TRBD2 may be the D gene (6 bases each). Germline V gives CDR1 MNHEY, CDR2 SVGEGT. The CDR3 extends over 16 amino acids. V lost 6 bases and J 2 bases, leaving 18 bases between the germline ends. The CDR3 loop reads CASSSPVGGFTDTQYF. CDR3 nucleotides: TGTGCCAGCAGCTCCCCCGTGGGGGGCTTCACAGATACGCAGTATTTT.

This clonotype came up many times. This chain joins TRBV7-3 and TRBJ2-2; no clear D gene. Per germline, CDR1 SGHTA and CDR2 FQGTGA. The CDR3 covers 16 residues. V was clipped by 1 base and J by 1 base, with 10 bases between them. The CDR3 spells CASSLNGAGNTGELFF. Here the CDR3 DNA reads TGTGCCAGCAGCTTAAACGGTGCCGGGAACACCGGGGAGCTGTTTTTT.

This clonotype was seen only a few times. The rearrangement uses TRBV6-2 or TRBV6-3 and TRBJ2-7, with D unresolved. The germline V gene encodes CDR1 MNHEY and CDR2 SVGEGT. The V and J ends lost 4 bases and 4 bases respectively, with 17 bases between them. This CDR3 region has 15 residues. CDR3: CASSSVTRPHYEQYF. CDR3 nucleotides: TGTGCCAGCAGTTCTGTGACCCGACCACATTACGAGCAGTACTTC.

This clonotype turned up a few times. The chain links TRBV25-1 to TRBJ1-1; TRBD1 matches 9 bases. Germline V gene lookup returns CDR1 MGHDK and CDR2 SYGVNS. This CDR3 is 12 amino acids long. Trimming took 6 bases from V and 6 from J; bases not matched to a gene: 2. CDR3 protein: CASRGTGSEAFF. The CDR3 region has the DNA TGTGCCAGCAGGGGGACAGGGTCTGAAGCTTTCTTT.

This clonotype was seen a handful of times. The chain has TRBV25-1 and TRBJ2-1; possible D gene TRBD2, 6 bases. Germline V gene lookup returns CDR1 MGHDK and CDR2 SYGVNS. This CDR3 has 13 residues. V shed 4 bases and J shed 2 bases, with 6 bases lying between them. The DNA for the CDR3 is TGTGCCAGCAGTGGGAGGGCCTACAATGAGCAGTTCTTC. It codes for CASSGRAYNEQFF.